The source of this TCR beta chain is a study of blood T cell repertoires in COVID-19. Per the authors' pipeline: Counts of nucleated cells, estimated from reference gene primer amplification, were obtained. The assay was immunoSEQ multiplex PCR, and TCRdb's table has in-frame clones only and misses some. The V and J calls and the clone size are those of that table, but D and trimming were determined from the DNA. Among 300,000 to 350,000 clones, about nine tenths were seen once, and the ten largest hold approximately 2.2%. Trimming left V 2 bases short and J 0 bases short, with 14 bases between. The CDR3 covers 17 residues. Per germline, CDR1 MGHRA and CDR2 YSYEKL.

Sequenced input: peripheral blood. The TCR comes from a man between 18 and 35 years old with active or convalescent COVID-19. The chain has TRBV4-1 and TRBJ2-1; D call uncertain. CDR3 coding DNA: TGCGCCAGCAGCCAAACAATTCCTAGAAGCTCCTACAATGAGCAGTTCTTC. Its protein product is CASSQTIPRSSYNEQFF.